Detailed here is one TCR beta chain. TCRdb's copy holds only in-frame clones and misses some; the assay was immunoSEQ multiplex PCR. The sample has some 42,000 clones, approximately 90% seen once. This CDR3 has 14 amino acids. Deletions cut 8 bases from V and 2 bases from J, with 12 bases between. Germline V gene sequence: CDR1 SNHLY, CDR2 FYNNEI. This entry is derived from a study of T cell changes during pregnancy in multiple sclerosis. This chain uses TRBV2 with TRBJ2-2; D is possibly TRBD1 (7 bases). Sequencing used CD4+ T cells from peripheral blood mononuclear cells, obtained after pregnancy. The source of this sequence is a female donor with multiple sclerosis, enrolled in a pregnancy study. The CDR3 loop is CASAGQPNTGELFF. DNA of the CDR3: TGTGCCAGCGCGGGACAGCCCAACACCGGGGAGCTGTTTTTT. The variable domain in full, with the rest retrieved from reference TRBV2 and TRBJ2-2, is EPEVTQTPSHQVTQMGQEVILRCVPISNHLYFYWYRQILGQKVEFLVSFYNNEISEKSEIFDDQFSVERPDGSNFTLKIRSTKLEDSAMYFCASAGQPNTGELFFGEGSRLTVL.